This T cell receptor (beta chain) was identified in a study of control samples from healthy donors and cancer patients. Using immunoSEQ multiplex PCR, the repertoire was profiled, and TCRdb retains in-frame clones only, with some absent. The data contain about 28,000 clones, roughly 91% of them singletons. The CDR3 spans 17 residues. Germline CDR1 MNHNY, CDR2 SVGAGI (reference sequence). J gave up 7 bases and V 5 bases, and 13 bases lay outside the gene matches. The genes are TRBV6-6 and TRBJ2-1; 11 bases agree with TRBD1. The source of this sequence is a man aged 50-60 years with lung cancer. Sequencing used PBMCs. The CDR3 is CASSPQPGQGVKNEQFF. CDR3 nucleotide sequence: TGTGCCAGCAGTCCACAGCCGGGACAGGGGGTGAAAAATGAGCAGTTCTTC.